Listed below are T cell receptor beta chains from one sample, sequenced in a study of blood T cells in healthy people across ages. Each CDR3 protein is one row after TCRdb ran MiXCR on the 5' RACE reads. The data contain roughly 800,000 distinct CDR3 sequences, around 25% of them singletons. These data also formed part of another study, on T cells of mothers and their children.

Sequenced: blood. The receptors were sampled from a boy younger than 18 in good health. The CDR3 runs from the conserved cysteine through the conserved F or W. The D gene is left open where the match is weak. Expanded clones get a size class; other rows say once, few or many, or leave the size out.

>TRBJ2-1|.|TRBV7-3|.
CASSPSKYSYNEQFF
TGTGCCAGCAGCCCCTCCAAATACTCCTACAATGAGCAGTTCTTC
>TRBJ2-5|.|TRBV20-1|.
CSAIRHLQRARETQYF
TGCAGTGCTATCCGTCATTTACAGAGGGCGAGGGAGACCCAGTACTTC
>TRBJ2-7|TRBD1|TRBV7-9|.
CASSLHSTGGDYEQYF
TGTGCCAGCAGCTTACATTCTACAGGGGGCGATTACGAGCAGTACTTC
>TRBJ2-7|.|TRBV6-2/TRBV6-3|.
CASSREKKQYF
TGTGCCAGCAGCCGGGAAAAGAAGCAGTACTTC
>TRBJ1-4|.|TRBV28|.
CASIEGGTNEKLFF
TGTGCCAGCATCGAAGGTGGAACTAATGAAAAACTGTTTTTT
>TRBJ1-1|.|TRBV20-1|.
CSARDFTGSTEAFF
TGCAGTGCTAGAGATTTTACAGGGTCCACTGAAGCTTTCTTT
>TRBJ2-7|.|TRBV7-9|few
CASSLGGKVGEQYF
TGTGCCAGCAGCTTAGGGGGCAAGGTTGGCGAGCAGTACTTC
>TRBJ2-2|TRBD1|TRBV12-3/TRBV12-4|.
CASRTGGAAGELFF
TGTGCCAGCAGGACAGGGGGAGCGGCCGGGGAGCTGTTTTTT
>TRBJ2-5|TRBD2|TRBV3-1|.
CASDPGGRGETQYF
TGTGCCAGTGACCCAGGCGGGAGGGGAGAGACCCAGTACTTC
>TRBJ1-5|.|TRBV6-1|few
CASRSRDQNNQPQHF
TGTGCCAGCAGATCCCGGGACCAAAACAATCAGCCCCAGCATTTT
>TRBJ2-1|.|TRBV12-3/TRBV12-4|.
CASGGVSSYNEQFF
TGTGCCAGCGGGGGCGTAAGCTCCTACAATGAGCAGTTCTTC
>TRBJ2-3|.|TRBV20-1|once
CSAVWDGKQDTQYF
TGCAGTGCCGTCTGGGACGGGAAACAGGATACGCAGTATTTT
>TRBJ1-2|.|TRBV7-2|few
CASSHRDRVGYTF
TGTGCCAGCAGCCACAGAGATCGGGTTGGCTACACCTTC
>TRBJ1-1|TRBD1|TRBV5-1|few
CASSWGDRDGTEAFF
TGCGCCAGCAGCTGGGGGGACAGGGATGGCACTGAAGCTTTCTTT
>TRBJ1-1|.|TRBV29-1|.
CSVTTMNTEAFF
TGCAGCGTTACCACTATGAACACTGAAGCTTTCTTT
>TRBJ2-2|.|TRBV2|.
CASQQGPGELFF
TGTGCCAGCCAACAGGGTCCCGGGGAGCTGTTTTTT
>TRBJ2-5|.|TRBV6-6|.
CASSSPRRPYF
TGTGCCAGCAGTTCTCCCAGGCGTCCGTACTTC
>TRBJ2-5|TRBD2|TRBV24-1|many
CATSDRTSGIQETQYF
TGTGCCACCAGTGATCGAACTAGCGGGATCCAAGAGACCCAGTACTTC
>TRBJ2-5|.|TRBV27|few
CASSLLWGGVETQYF
TGTGCCAGCAGTTTATTGTGGGGTGGCGTAGAGACCCAGTACTTC
>TRBJ2-7|.|TRBV14|few
CASSLLRTYEQYF
TGTGCCAGCAGCCTCTTAAGGACCTACGAGCAGTACTTC
>TRBJ2-3|TRBD2|TRBV28|few
CASSRLAGISTDTQYF
TGCGCCAGCAGTCGACTAGCGGGAATAAGCACAGATACGCAGTATTTT
>TRBJ1-4|TRBD1|TRBV20-1|few
CSASVRGYNEKLFF
TGCAGTGCTAGTGTCAGGGGGTATAATGAAAAACTGTTTTTT
>TRBJ2-7|.|TRBV15|.
CATLSPNRAGEQYF
TGTGCCACCCTGTCTCCGAACCGGGCGGGCGAGCAGTACTTC
>TRBJ2-7|.|TRBV28|few
CASRPQGVRGEQYF
TGTGCCAGCAGACCCCAGGGTGTTCGCGGCGAGCAGTACTTC
>TRBJ1-1|.|TRBV6-2/TRBV6-3|few
CASSFRPLADTEAFF
TGTGCCAGCAGTTTCAGACCCCTGGCGGACACTGAAGCTTTCTTT
>TRBJ2-7|TRBD1|TRBV7-2|.
CASSPWDRAGSYEQYF
TGTGCCAGCAGCCCGTGGGACAGAGCTGGCTCCTACGAGCAGTACTTC
>TRBJ1-2|.|TRBV18|.
CASSPFDGSNYGYTF
TGTGCCAGCTCACCTTTTGACGGATCTAACTATGGCTACACCTTC
>TRBJ2-7|.|TRBV6-4|few
CASSDPDRLHEQYF
TGTGCCAGCAGTGACCCGGATAGGCTCCACGAGCAGTACTTC
>TRBJ2-1|TRBD1|TRBV20-1|few
CSARRPTGGPGLAESSYNEQFF
TGCAGTGCTAGACGCCCGACAGGGGGCCCTGGGCTAGCGGAAAGCTCCTACAATGAGCAGTTCTTC
>TRBJ1-1|.|TRBV28|few
CASSPFGDKNTEAFF
TGTGCCAGCAGTCCCTTCGGAGACAAGAACACTGAAGCTTTCTTT
>TRBJ2-1|TRBD2|TRBV12-3/TRBV12-4|few
CASSFGAGNGEQFF
TGTGCCAGCAGCTTCGGAGCGGGAAATGGCGAGCAGTTCTTC
>TRBJ1-3|.|TRBV2|.
CASIPGFSGNTIYF
TGTGCCAGCATCCCAGGATTCTCTGGAAACACCATATATTTT
>TRBJ2-5|.|TRBV29-1|many
CSTDVGSQETQYF
TGCAGCACCGATGTTGGCAGCCAAGAGACCCAGTACTTC
>TRBJ2-3|TRBD2|TRBV6-6|few
CASSYSAGGPGGDTQYF
TGTGCCAGCAGTTACTCGGCTGGAGGGCCGGGAGGAGATACGCAGTATTTT
>TRBJ1-2|TRBD1|TRBV6-6|.
CASSYLTGSQPGYTF
TGTGCCAGCAGTTACCTGACAGGGAGTCAGCCAGGCTACACCTTC
>TRBJ2-1|TRBD2|TRBV12-3/TRBV12-4|.
CASSLEAGAGEQFF
TGTGCCAGCAGTTTAGAAGCGGGGGCGGGTGAGCAGTTCTTC
>TRBJ2-1|TRBD2|TRBV27|.
CASSPPGLGSYNEQFF
TGTGCCAGCAGTCCACCGGGACTAGGTTCCTACAATGAGCAGTTCTTC
>TRBJ2-7|TRBD1|TRBV2|few
CASNRPGDSEQYF
TGTGCCAGCAACCGCCCTGGGGACAGCGAGCAGTACTTC
>TRBJ1-2|.|TRBV12-3/TRBV12-4|few
CASGPDSSYGYTF
TGTGCCAGCGGTCCGGACAGCAGCTATGGCTACACCTTC
>TRBJ2-5|TRBD1|TRBV5-1|many
CASSLAGQGAGETQYF
TGCGCCAGCAGCTTAGCCGGACAGGGGGCGGGAGAGACCCAGTACTTC
>TRBJ2-2|TRBD2|TRBV4-2|.
CASSQGGLAGLTGELFF
TGTGCCAGCAGCCAAGGGGGACTAGCGGGATTAACCGGGGAGCTGTTTTTT
>TRBJ2-7|.|TRBV28|.
CASGRGVRSYEQYF
TGTGCCAGCGGCAGGGGGGTCCGATCCTACGAGCAGTACTTC
>TRBJ2-7|TRBD2|TRBV4-2|.
CASSQEFATSVHEQYF
TGTGCCAGCAGCCAAGAATTCGCTACTAGCGTCCACGAGCAGTACTTC
>TRBJ1-1|.|TRBV5-1|few
CASSLEGGNAEAFF
TGCGCCAGCAGCTTGGAGGGGGGGAACGCTGAAGCTTTCTTT
>TRBJ1-2|TRBD1|TRBV7-9|once
CASSSNHRGEYYGYTF
TGTGCCAGCAGCTCCAATCACAGGGGGGAGTATTATGGCTACACCTTC
>TRBJ2-7|.|TRBV18|few
CASSTFRDPYEQYF
TGTGCCAGCTCCACCTTCCGGGACCCCTACGAGCAGTACTTC
>TRBJ2-7|.|TRBV6-5|.
CASSYSAGNGGPYEQYF
TGTGCCAGCAGTTACTCGGCGGGGAATGGAGGCCCCTACGAGCAGTACTTC
>TRBJ2-4|.|TRBV28|few
CASSLRGVGNIQYF
TGTGCCAGCAGTCTGCGTGGGGTGGGAAACATTCAGTACTTC
>TRBJ2-7|.|TRBV7-2|few
CASSLSVNGPAQYF
TGTGCCAGCAGCTTAAGTGTGAATGGACCCGCACAGTACTTC
>TRBJ2-7|.|TRBV12-3/TRBV12-4|.
CASASASGGYEQYF
TGTGCCAGCGCGTCCGCCTCCGGGGGTTACGAGCAGTACTTC
>TRBJ2-1|TRBD1|TRBV20-1|.
CSVSDRDSYNEQFF
TGCAGTGTTTCCGACAGGGATTCCTACAATGAGCAGTTCTTC
>TRBJ2-1|.|TRBV29-1|.
CSVPRDTYYNEQFF
TGCAGCGTCCCGCGGGACACCTACTACAATGAGCAGTTCTTC
>TRBJ2-7|TRBD1|TRBV29-1|many
CSTRTGEAYEQYF
TGCAGTACCCGGACAGGGGAAGCTTACGAGCAGTACTTC